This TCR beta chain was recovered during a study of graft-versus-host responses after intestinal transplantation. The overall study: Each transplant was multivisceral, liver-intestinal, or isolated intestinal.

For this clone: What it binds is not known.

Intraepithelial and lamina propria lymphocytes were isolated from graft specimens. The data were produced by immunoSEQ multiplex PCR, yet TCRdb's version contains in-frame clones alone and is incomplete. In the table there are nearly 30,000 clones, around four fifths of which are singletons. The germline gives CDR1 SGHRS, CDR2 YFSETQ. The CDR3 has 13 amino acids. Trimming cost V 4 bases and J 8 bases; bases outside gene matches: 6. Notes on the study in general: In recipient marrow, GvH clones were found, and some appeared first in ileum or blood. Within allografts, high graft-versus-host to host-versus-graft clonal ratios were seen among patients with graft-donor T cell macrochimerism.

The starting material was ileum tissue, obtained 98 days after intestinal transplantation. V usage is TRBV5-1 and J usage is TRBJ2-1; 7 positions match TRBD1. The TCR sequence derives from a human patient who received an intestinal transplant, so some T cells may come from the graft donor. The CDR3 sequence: CASSRGQVYEQFF. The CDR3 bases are TGCGCCAGCAGCAGAGGACAGGTCTATGAGCAGTTCTTC.